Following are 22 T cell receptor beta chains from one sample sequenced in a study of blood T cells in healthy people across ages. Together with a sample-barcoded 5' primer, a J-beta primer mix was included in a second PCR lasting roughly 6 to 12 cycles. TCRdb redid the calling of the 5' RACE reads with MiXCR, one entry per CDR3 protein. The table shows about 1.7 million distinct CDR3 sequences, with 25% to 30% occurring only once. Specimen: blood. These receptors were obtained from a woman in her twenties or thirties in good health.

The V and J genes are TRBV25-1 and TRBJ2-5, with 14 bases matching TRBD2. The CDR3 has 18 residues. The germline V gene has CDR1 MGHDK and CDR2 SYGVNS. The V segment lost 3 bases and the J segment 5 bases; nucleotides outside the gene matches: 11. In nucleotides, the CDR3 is TGTGCCAGCAGTGAGTCCCCCGGGACTAGCGGGAGAGGTGAGACCCAGTACTTC. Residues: CASSESPGTSGRGETQYF.

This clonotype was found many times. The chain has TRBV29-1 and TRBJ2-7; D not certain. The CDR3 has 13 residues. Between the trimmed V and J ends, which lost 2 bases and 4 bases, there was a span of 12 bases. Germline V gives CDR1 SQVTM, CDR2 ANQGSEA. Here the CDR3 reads CSVEQANQYEQYF. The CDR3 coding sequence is TGCAGCGTTGAACAGGCCAACCAATACGAGCAGTACTTC.

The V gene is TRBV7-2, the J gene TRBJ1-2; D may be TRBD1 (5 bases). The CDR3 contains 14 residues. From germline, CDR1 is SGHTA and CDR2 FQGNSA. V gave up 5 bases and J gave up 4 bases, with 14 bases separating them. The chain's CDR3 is CASSLGDSFYGYTF. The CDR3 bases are TGTGCCAGCAGCCTTGGGGACTCCTTCTATGGCTACACCTTC.

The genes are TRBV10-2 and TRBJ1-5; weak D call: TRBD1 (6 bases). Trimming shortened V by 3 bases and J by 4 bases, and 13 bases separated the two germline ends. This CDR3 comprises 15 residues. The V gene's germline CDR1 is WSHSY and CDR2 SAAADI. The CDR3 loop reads CASSDVAGVNQPQHF. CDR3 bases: TGCGCCAGCAGTGATGTGGCAGGGGTAAATCAGCCCCAGCATTTT.

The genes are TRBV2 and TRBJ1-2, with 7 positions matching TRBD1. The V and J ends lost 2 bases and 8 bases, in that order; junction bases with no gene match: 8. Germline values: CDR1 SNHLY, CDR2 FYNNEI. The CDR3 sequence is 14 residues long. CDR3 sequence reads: CASSENPTGRGYTF. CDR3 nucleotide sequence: TGTGCCAGCAGTGAAAACCCGACAGGGCGAGGCTACACCTTC.

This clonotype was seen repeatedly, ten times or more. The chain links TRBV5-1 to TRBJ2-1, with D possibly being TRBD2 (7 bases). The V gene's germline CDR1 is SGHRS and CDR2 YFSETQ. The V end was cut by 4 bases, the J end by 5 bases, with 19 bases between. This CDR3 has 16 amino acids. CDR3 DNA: TGCGCCAGCAGCCCAGGGAGGGGGAATTTAAACAATGAGCAGTTCTTC. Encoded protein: CASSPGRGNLNNEQFF.

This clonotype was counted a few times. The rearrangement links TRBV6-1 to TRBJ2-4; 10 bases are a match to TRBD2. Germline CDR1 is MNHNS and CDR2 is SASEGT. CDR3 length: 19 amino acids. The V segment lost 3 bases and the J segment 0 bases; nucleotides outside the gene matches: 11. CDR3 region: CASSEFLAGGPSAKNIQYF. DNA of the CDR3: TGTGCCAGCAGTGAGTTTTTAGCGGGGGGTCCCTCAGCCAAAAACATTCAGTACTTC.

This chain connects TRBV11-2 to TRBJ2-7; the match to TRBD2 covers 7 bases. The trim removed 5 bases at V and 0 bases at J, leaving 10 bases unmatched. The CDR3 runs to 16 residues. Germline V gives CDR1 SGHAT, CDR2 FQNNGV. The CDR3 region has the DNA TGTGCCAGCAGCCCCCCCCGGCGGGAGTACTCCTACGAGCAGTACTTC. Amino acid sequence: CASSPPRREYSYEQYF. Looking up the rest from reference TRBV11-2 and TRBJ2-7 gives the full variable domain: EAGVAQSPRYKIIEKRQSVAFWCNPISGHATLYWYQQILGQGPKLLIQFQNNGVVDDSQLPKDRFSAERLKGVDSTLKIQPAKLEDSAVYLCASSPPRREYSYEQYFGPGTRLTVT.

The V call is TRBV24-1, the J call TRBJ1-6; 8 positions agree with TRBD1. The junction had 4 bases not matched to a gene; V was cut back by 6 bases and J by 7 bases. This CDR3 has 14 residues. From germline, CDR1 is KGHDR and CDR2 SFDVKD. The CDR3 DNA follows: TGTGCCACCAGTTCAGGGGGCCGCAATTCACCCCTCCACTTT. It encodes CATSSGGRNSPLHF.

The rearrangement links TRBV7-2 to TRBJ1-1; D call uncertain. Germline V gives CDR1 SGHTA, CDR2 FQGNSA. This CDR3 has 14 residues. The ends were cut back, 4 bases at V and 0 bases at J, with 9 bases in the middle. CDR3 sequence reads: CASSSYRMNTEAFF. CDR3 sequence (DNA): TGTGCCAGCAGCTCGTACCGAATGAACACTGAAGCTTTCTTT.

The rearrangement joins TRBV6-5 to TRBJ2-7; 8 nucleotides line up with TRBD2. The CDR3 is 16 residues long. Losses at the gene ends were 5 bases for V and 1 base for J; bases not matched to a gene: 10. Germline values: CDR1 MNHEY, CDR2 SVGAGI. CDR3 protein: CASSRTWTGGSYEQYF. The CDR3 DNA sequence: TGTGCCAGCAGTCGGACTTGGACGGGAGGGTCCTACGAGCAGTACTTC.

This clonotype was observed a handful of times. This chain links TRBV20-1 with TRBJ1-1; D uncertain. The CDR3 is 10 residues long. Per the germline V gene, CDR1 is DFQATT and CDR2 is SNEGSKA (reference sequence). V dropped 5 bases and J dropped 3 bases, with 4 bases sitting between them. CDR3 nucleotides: TGCAGTGCTCTCGACACTGAAGCTTTCTTT. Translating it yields CSALDTEAFF.

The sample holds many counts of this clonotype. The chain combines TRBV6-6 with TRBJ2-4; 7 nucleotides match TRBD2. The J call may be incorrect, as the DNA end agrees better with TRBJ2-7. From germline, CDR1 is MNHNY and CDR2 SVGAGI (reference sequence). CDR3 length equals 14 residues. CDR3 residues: CASSYGGSAREQYF. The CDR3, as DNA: TGTGCCAGCAGTTACGGCGGGAGCGCGCGCGAGCAGTACTTC.

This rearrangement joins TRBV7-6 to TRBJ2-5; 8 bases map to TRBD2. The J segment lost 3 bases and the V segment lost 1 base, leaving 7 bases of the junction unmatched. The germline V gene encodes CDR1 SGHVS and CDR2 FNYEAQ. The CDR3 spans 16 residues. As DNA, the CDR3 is TGTGCCAGCAGCTTAGGCACCCTAGCGGGCAAAGAGACCCAGTACTTC. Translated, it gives CASSLGTLAGKETQYF.

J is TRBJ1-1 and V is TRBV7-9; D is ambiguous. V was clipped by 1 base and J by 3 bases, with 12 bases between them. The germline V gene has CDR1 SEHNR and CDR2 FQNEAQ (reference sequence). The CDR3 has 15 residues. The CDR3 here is CASSLDGGFDTEAFF. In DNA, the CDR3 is TGTGCCAGCAGCTTAGACGGTGGGTTTGACACTGAAGCTTTCTTT.

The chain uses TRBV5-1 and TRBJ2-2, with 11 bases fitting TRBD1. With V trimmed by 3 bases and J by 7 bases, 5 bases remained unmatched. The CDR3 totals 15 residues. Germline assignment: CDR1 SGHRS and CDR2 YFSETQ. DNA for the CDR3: TGCGCCAGCAGCTCGGGACAGGGGGGACACGGGGAGCTGTTTTTT. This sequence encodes CASSSGQGGHGELFF.

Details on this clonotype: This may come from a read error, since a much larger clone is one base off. CDR3 loop: CAGNTGSTGNYEQYF. Here the CDR3 DNA reads TGTGCCGGCAATACTGGGTCCACGGGGAACTACGAGCAGTACTTC. V gene TRBV28 combines with J gene TRBJ2-7, with a weak D call TRBD2 (5 bases). V dropped 11 bases and J dropped 3 bases, with 23 bases sitting between them. CDR1 is MDHEN, CDR2 SYDVKM, per germline. CDR3 length equals 15 residues.

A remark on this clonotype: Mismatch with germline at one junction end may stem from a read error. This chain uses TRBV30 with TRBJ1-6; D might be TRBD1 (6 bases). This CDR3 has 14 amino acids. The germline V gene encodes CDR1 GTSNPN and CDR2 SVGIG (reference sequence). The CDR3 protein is CAWSVVQGNSPLHF. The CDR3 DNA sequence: TGTGCTTGGAGTGTGGTGCAGGGGAATTCACCCCTCCACTTT.

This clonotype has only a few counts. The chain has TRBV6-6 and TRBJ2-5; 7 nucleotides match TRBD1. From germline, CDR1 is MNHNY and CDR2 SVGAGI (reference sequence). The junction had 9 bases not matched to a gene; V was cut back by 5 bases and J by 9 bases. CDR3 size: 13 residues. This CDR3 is CASSHEGARAQYF. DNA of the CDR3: TGTGCCAGCAGTCATGAGGGGGCGAGGGCCCAGTACTTC.

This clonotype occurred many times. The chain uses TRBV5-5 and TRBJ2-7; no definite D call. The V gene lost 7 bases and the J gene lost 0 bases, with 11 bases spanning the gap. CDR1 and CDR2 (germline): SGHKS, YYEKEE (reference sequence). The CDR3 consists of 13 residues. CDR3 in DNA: TGTGCCAGCGGTAAACTGAACTCCTACGAGCAGTACTTC. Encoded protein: CASGKLNSYEQYF.

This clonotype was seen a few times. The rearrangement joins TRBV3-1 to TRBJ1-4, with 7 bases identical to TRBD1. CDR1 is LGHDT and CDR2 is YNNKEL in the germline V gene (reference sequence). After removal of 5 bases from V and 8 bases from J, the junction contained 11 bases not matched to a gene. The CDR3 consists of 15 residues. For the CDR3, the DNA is TGTGCCAGCAGCGGTTCCTGTGAAGGGGGCGAAAAACTGTTTTTT. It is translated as CASSGSCEGGEKLFF.

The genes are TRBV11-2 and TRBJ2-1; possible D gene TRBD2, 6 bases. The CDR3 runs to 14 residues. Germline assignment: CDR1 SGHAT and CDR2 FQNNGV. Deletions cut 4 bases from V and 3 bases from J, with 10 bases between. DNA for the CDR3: TGTGCCAGCAGCTCCCTGGGACTCTACAATGAGCAGTTCTTC. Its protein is CASSSLGLYNEQFF.